This TCR beta chain was retrieved from a study of blood T cells in healthy people across ages. Overall study: Capture via template switching afforded approximately one barcoded beta molecule per two T cells. Study-wide results and limits: Per-million-T-cell TCR beta diversity fell roughly linearly with age. Percentage of naive T cells showed a strong correlation with TCR beta diversity.

CDR3 size: 13 residues. Germline loops: CDR1 MNHEY, CDR2 SVGEGT. The junction had 6 bases not matched to a gene; V was cut back by 5 bases and J by 6 bases. A second about 7 to 12 cycle PCR used barcoded and J-beta primers. Each sample yielded at least 3 million CDR3-containing paired-end reads. TCRdb fed the 5' RACE reads into MiXCR, producing one record per CDR3 protein. The table lists approximately 800,000 distinct CDR3 sequences, about 45% of them singletons. This clonotype appeared a few times. Antigen unknown. This rearrangement joins TRBV6-2 or TRBV6-3 to TRBJ2-7, with TRBD2 matching 8 bases. This clonotype was sampled from a man aged 80 or over in good health. Sequenced: blood. CDR3 in amino acids: CASSSSGMVEQYF. CDR3 nucleotides: TGTGCCAGCAGTAGTAGCGGGATGGTCGAGCAGTACTTC.